This T cell receptor beta chain originates from a study of T cells in tuberculosis. Across the whole study: Sequenced TCRs come from CD1B-GMM tetramer-binding T cells. In South Africa, adults with active tuberculosis were compared with IGRA-negative and latently infected IGRA-positive adolescents.

V was trimmed by 4 bases and J by 2 bases, leaving 11 bases between them. Germline CDR1 reads SGHTA; CDR2 reads FQGNSA. The CDR3 is 14 residues long. Notes on the study in general: GMM-specific TCRs were nearer to active tuberculosis alpha repertoires, suggesting expansion.

Profiled with immunoSEQ multiplex PCR; TCRdb holds only in-frame clones, not every one. Among 25,000 to 35,000 clones listed, around 90% were seen once. In regard to this clone: Its antigen is as yet unknown.

Time point reported: new active TB diagnosis, blood taken before or within 7 days of starting treatment. Each patient had positive sputum smear microscopy and/or positive culture. The chain uses TRBV7-2 and TRBJ1-2; D is unresolved. The sample here was PBMCs, taken at tuberculosis diagnosis. This clonotype was obtained from an adult with tuberculosis. DNA of the CDR3: TGTGCCAGCAGCTCCTCCCCGGGGAACTATGGCTACACCTTC. Its protein product is CASSSSPGNYGYTF.